The sequence of this T cell receptor (beta chain) was determined in a study of CD8 T cells in ankylosing spondylitis. This CDR3 is built from 18 residues. Trimming left V 5 bases short and J 4 bases short, with 25 bases between. TCRdb recomputed calls from the 5' RACE reads with MiXCR, one row per CDR3 protein. The sample contains some 200,000 distinct CDR3 sequences, 13% of which appear only once. The TCR was taken from a male donor with ankylosing spondylitis or in good health (not recorded which). The rearrangement uses TRBV12-3 or TRBV12-4 and TRBJ2-3, with D possibly matching TRBD2 (7 bases). Sequenced material: blood, either unsorted or a sorted T cell fraction (not recorded which). Here the CDR3 reads CASSPPGGLHDGADTQYF. Written as DNA, the CDR3 is TGTGCCAGCAGTCCTCCCGGGGGGCTACATGACGGCGCAGATACGCAGTATTTT.